The 18 T cell receptor beta chains in this list originate from one sample, sequenced in a study of early T cells in non-severe SARS-CoV-2 infection. TCRdb reanalysed the 5' RACE reads using MiXCR and keeps one entry per CDR3 protein. The sample holds around 58,000 distinct CDR3 sequences, around 4.6% seen once. The sequencing sample was made of whole blood. These receptors all stem from an adult who was a healthcare worker with PCR-confirmed SARS-CoV-2 infection or an uninfected control (not recorded which).

This clonotype was seen repeatedly, ten times or more. The V gene is TRBV12-3 or TRBV12-4, the J gene TRBJ2-1; D might be TRBD2 (5 bases). This CDR3 is 15 amino acids long. Trimming left V 6 bases short and J 2 bases short, with 14 bases between. CDR3: CASSLSETTYNEQFF. The CDR3 coding sequence is TGTGCCAGCAGCCTTAGCGAGACTACCTACAATGAGCAGTTCTTC.

This clonotype was counted ten times or more. The chain carries TRBV14 and TRBJ2-7, with a weak D call TRBD1 (6 bases). The CDR3 loop spans 16 amino acids. V was shortened by 3 bases and J by 0 bases, with 15 bases between the two germline ends. The germline gives CDR1 SGHDN, CDR2 FVKESK. Here the CDR3 reads CASSHDDRWSSYEQYF. CDR3 DNA sequence: TGTGCCAGCAGCCACGATGACAGGTGGAGCTCCTACGAGCAGTACTTC.

This clonotype was seen more than once but under ten times. The chain employs TRBV29-1 and TRBJ2-7; 7 nucleotides match TRBD1. Germline trimming cut 7 bases from V and 0 bases from J; bases unmatched to any gene: 3. The CDR3 is made up of 12 amino acids. The germline V gene encodes CDR1 SQVTM and CDR2 ANQGSEA. CDR3 amino acids: CSAGQSSYEQYF. CDR3 nucleotides: TGCAGCGCGGGACAGAGCTCCTACGAGCAGTACTTC.

This clonotype was detected many times. The J gene is TRBJ2-5, the V gene TRBV19; 8 nucleotides agree with TRBD1. V was clipped by 8 bases and J by 5 bases; unmatched bases: 10. The CDR3 consists of 14 residues. CDR1 is LNHDA, CDR2 SQIVND, per germline (reference sequence). CDR3 sequence: CASARTGLRETQYF. The CDR3 nucleotides are TGTGCCAGTGCGAGGACAGGGCTAAGGGAGACCCAGTACTTC.

This clonotype appeared many times. J is TRBJ2-1 and V is TRBV4-1; no reliable D call. V was trimmed by 6 bases and J by 0 bases, leaving 9 bases between them. Germline V gives CDR1 MGHRA, CDR2 YSYEKL. This CDR3 has 14 residues. CDR3 sequence: CASRAESSYNEQFF. The CDR3 DNA is TGCGCCAGCAGGGCGGAAAGCTCCTACAATGAGCAGTTCTTC.

This clonotype has a handful of counts. V gene TRBV2 combines with J gene TRBJ2-1; the match to TRBD2 covers 9 bases. CDR3 length: 14 amino acids. CDR1 SNHLY and CDR2 FYNNEI come from the germline V gene. Trimming took 11 bases from V and 8 from J; bases not matched to a gene: 13. The DNA of the CDR3 is TGTGCCGACATGGGGAGCGGGAGGCTGGATGAGCAGTTCTTC. Translation: CADMGSGRLDEQFF. The full variable domain, rest sourced from reference TRBV2 and TRBJ2-1, is EPEVTQTPSHQVTQMGQEVILRCVPISNHLYFYWYRQILGQKVEFLVSFYNNEISEKSEIFDDQFSVERPDGSNFTLKIRSTKLEDSAMYFCADMGSGRLDEQFFGPGTRLTVL.

This clonotype was seen only a few times. The chain couples TRBV2 to TRBJ1-1, with 9 bases matching TRBD1. The CDR3 is made up of 13 amino acids. Per germline, CDR1 SNHLY and CDR2 FYNNEI. V shed 6 bases and J 5 bases; nucleotides not matched to a gene: 4. The DNA for the CDR3 is TGTGCCAGCAGCCGGGACAGGGATACTGAAGCTTTCTTT. It codes for CASSRDRDTEAFF.

Worth noting for this clonotype: With a much larger clone just one base away, this may be a read error. The chain couples TRBV7-8 to TRBJ2-7; D is unclear. Deletions cut 1 base from V and 2 bases from J, with 12 bases between. Germline-derived CDR1 and CDR2 are SGHVS and FQNEAQ. The length of the CDR3 is 15 residues. The CDR3 coding sequence is TGTGCCAGCAGCTTAGTGTTGGGCAGTACCTACGAGCAGTACTTC. Its protein is CASSLVLGSTYEQYF. Full variable domain (rest looked up from reference TRBV7-8 and TRBJ2-7): GAGVSQSPRYKVAKRGQDVALRCDPISGHVSLFWYQQALGQGPEFLTYFQNEAQLDKSGLPSDRFFAERPEGSVSTLKIQRTQQEDSAVYLCASSLVLGSTYEQYFGPGTRLTVT.

This clonotype was found many times. The genes are TRBV30 and TRBJ2-3; D unresolved. V lost 4 bases to trimming and J lost 3 bases, with 11 bases between them. The germline CDR1 and CDR2 sequences are GTSNPN and SVGIG (reference sequence). The CDR3 has 13 residues. CDR3 loop: CAWTRERTDTQYF. In DNA form, the CDR3 reads TGTGCCTGGACCCGAGAACGAACAGATACGCAGTATTTT.

This clonotype was picked up many times. V is TRBV5-8 and J is TRBJ1-3; D unresolved. Germline V gene data show CDR1 as SGHTS and CDR2 as YDEGEE. Deletions cut 4 bases from V and 4 bases from J, with 12 bases between. The CDR3 spans 14 residues. CDR3 region: CASSPLGPGNTIYF. CDR3 in DNA: TGTGCCAGCAGCCCACTGGGCCCCGGAAACACCATATATTTT.

This clonotype was seen repeatedly, ten times or more. This chain connects TRBV20-1 to TRBJ1-4; no clear D gene. The CDR3 covers 17 residues. Germline loops: CDR1 DFQATT, CDR2 SNEGSKA (reference sequence). V was pared by 4 bases and J by 0 bases, with 18 bases between. The CDR3, as DNA: TGCAGTGCTACGGAGGCTTTCCAGGAGGCAACTAATGAAAAACTGTTTTTT. Amino acid sequence: CSATEAFQEATNEKLFF.

This clonotype was counted at least ten times. The chain employs TRBV6-1 and TRBJ1-2, with D maybe TRBD1 (5 bases). V was pared by 7 bases and J by 6 bases, with 18 bases between. CDR1 and CDR2 from the germline V gene are MNHNS and SASEGT. CDR3 length: 14 residues. CDR3 coding DNA: TGTGCCAGCAACGGGGCAGTAACCGCTGATGGCTACACCTTC. Encoded protein: CASNGAVTADGYTF.

This clonotype was seen repeatedly, ten times or more. The J gene is TRBJ1-5, the V gene TRBV10-3; a weak D match, TRBD1 (6 bases). Deletions cut 0 bases from V and 3 bases from J, with 12 bases between. Per the germline V gene, CDR1 is ENHRY and CDR2 is SYGVKD. The CDR3 is made up of 16 amino acids. The CDR3 region is CAISESFGTSNQPQHF. The DNA for the CDR3 is TGTGCCATCAGTGAGTCGTTTGGGACATCCAATCAGCCCCAGCATTTT.

In its sample, this clonotype was seen many times. The rearrangement joins TRBV5-4 to TRBJ2-1; the match to TRBD2 covers 11 bases. This CDR3 spans 17 amino acids. V shed 1 base and J 4 bases; nucleotides not matched to a gene: 7. Germline V gives CDR1 SGHNT, CDR2 YYREEE (reference sequence). The DNA for the CDR3 is TGTGCCAGCAGCTTGCTCAAAACTAGCGGGGGATACAATGAGCAGTTCTTC. Its translation is CASSLLKTSGGYNEQFF. The entire variable domain, with the rest obtained from reference TRBV5-4 and TRBJ2-1, is as follows: ETGVTQSPTHLIKTRGQQVTLRCSSQSGHNTVSWYQQALGQGPQFIFQYYREEENGRGNFPPRFSGLQFPNYSSELNVNALELDDSALYLCASSLLKTSGGYNEQFFGPGTRLTVL.

This clonotype appeared many times. V gene TRBV14 combines with J gene TRBJ2-7, with D possibly TRBD2 on 10 matching bases. This CDR3 spans 20 amino acids. Deletions cut 2 bases from V and 0 bases from J, with 26 bases between. Germline V gene lookup returns CDR1 SGHDN and CDR2 FVKESK. CDR3 coding DNA: TGTGCCAGCAGCCAACGAAACAGGGGGCGTCTAGCGGGAGACTCCTACGAGCAGTACTTC. It encodes CASSQRNRGRLAGDSYEQYF.

This clonotype has ten or more counts. V usage is TRBV9 and J usage is TRBJ2-1; 10 nucleotides align to TRBD2. This CDR3 region has 17 residues. Trimming at V came to 4 bases and at J to 7 bases, leaving 14 bases not matched to a gene. Germline V CDR1 and CDR2: SGDLS, YYNGEE. The CDR3 nucleotides read TGTGCCAGCAGCCCCCCTGGGGCTAGCGGGAGATCGAATGAGCAGTTCTTC. Translating it yields CASSPPGASGRSNEQFF.

Many counts were recorded for this clonotype. The J gene is TRBJ2-1, the V gene TRBV20-1, with TRBD2 matching 14 bases. Per the germline V gene, CDR1 is DFQATT and CDR2 is SNEGSKA (reference sequence). This CDR3 region has 14 residues. J gave up 6 bases and V 6 bases, and 4 bases lay outside the gene matches. The CDR3 nucleotides read TGCAGTGCGGAGACTAGCGGGAGGGGCAATGAGCAGTTCTTC. It encodes CSAETSGRGNEQFF.

This clonotype was recorded many times. The genes are TRBV3-1 and TRBJ2-1; 11 bases are a match to TRBD2. Germline CDR1 reads LGHDT; CDR2 reads YNNKEL (reference sequence). The CDR3 is 14 amino acids. V was clipped by 3 bases and J by 7 bases; unmatched bases: 2. CDR3 in DNA: TGTGCCAGCAGCCAGACTAGCGGGATGAATGAGCAGTTCTTC. It translates to CASSQTSGMNEQFF.